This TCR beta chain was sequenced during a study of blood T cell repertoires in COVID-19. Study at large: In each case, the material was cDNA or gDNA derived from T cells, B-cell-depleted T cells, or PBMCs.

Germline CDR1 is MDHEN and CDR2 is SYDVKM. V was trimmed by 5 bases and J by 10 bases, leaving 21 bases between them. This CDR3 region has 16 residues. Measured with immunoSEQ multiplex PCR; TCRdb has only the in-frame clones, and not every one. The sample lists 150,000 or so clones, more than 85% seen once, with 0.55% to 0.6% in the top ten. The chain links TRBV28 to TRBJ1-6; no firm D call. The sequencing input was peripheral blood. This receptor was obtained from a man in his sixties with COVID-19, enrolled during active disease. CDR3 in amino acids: CASSAVDGVTGSPLHF. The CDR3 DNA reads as TGTGCCAGCAGTGCCGTCGATGGGGTAACGGGATCACCCCTCCACTTT.